This is a list of T cell receptor beta chains from one sample in a study of cytomegalovirus exposure and HLA in healthy donors. TCRdb keeps only in-frame clones here, not all; method: immunoSEQ multiplex PCR. Here the sample spans approximately 190,000 clones, 65% to 90% being singletons. Sequencing was performed on PBMCs. Receptors originate from a man between 35 and 55 years old in good health and CMV-seropositive. Each CDR3 is given with its conserved first and last residue. The order of the fields is J gene, D gene, clone size, V gene, CDR3 protein. A D gene is named only where the DNA matches it firmly. Clone size, where shown, is once, few, many, or a class for clones that have expanded.

TRBJ1-5 - few TRBV15 CATSRQGRDQPQHF
TRBJ1-1 - few TRBV6-5 CASSERDTEAFF
TRBJ1-6 - - TRBV11-2 CASSIHLNSPLHF
TRBJ2-1 TRBD2 - TRBV9 CASSVASGGYEQFF
TRBJ1-1 - - TRBV5-6 CASSLDLFTDTEAFF
TRBJ1-1 TRBD1 - TRBV5-8 CASSRIPGTGVLVF
TRBJ2-5 - - TRBV5-1 CASSLGLARETQYF
TRBJ2-6 - - TRBV5-1 CASSFQPTGPSGANVLTF
TRBJ2-1 - - TRBV5-1 CASSQGAWNTNEQFF
TRBJ2-1 TRBD2 - TRBV9 CASSGRLAGTNNEQFF
TRBJ1-2 - - TRBV10-3 CAISDRQYVDTF
TRBJ1-2 - - TRBV9 CASSFRDKEGYTF
TRBJ2-7 - - TRBV28 CASSLWAQGAYEQYF
TRBJ2-7 TRBD2 - TRBV18 CASSSLAGDYEQYF
TRBJ1-2 TRBD1 - TRBV15 CATSRSGTGPNGYTF
TRBJ2-5 TRBD1 - TRBV5-1 CASSQQGAQETQYF